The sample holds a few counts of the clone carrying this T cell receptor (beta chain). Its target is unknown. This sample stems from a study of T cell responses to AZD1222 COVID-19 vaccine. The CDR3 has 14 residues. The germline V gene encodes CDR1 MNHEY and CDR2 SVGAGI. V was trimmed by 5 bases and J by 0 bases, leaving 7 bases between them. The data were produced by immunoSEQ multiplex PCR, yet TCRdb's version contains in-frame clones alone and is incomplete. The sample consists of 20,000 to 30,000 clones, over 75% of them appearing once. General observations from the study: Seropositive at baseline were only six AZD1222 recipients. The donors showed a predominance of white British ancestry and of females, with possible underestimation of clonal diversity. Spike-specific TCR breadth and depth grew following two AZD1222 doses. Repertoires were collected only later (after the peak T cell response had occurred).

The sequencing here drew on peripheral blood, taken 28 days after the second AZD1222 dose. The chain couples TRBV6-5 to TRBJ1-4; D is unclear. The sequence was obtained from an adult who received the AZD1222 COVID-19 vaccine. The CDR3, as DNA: TGTGCCAGCAGTACAACTCCAACTAATGAAAAACTGTTTTTT. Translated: CASSTTPTNEKLFF.